A single sample is the source of the 12 T cell receptor beta chains below, sequenced in a study of blood T cell repertoires in COVID-19 (dated by TCRdb to 2018 to 2020). The library was produced with the immunoSEQ multiplex PCR assay. Entries here come from immuneACCESS through TCRdb and include only in-frame sequences with V and J called. Some clones fail to appear in such tables; in the studies checked, an unresolved V gene covers under half of the shortfall, and the cause of the remainder is unknown. This sample gives about 210,000 clones in total; 87% of them show up just once. The top ten clones comprise about 9.3% of the sample. The sequenced material came from PBMCs or T cells enriched from blood (not recorded which). The source is a man aged 18 to 35 with acute COVID-19.

The chain combines TRBV28 with TRBJ2-3; TRBD2 aligns across 10 bases. The germline CDR1 and CDR2 sequences are MDHEN and SYDVKM. There are 15 residues in the CDR3. The J segment lost 1 base and the V segment lost 6 bases, leaving 4 bases of the junction unmatched. The CDR3 sequence: CASSNGLAGTDTQYF. The DNA for the CDR3 is TGTGCCAGCAGCAACGGACTAGCGGGCACAGATACGCAGTATTTT.

The genes are TRBV5-4 and TRBJ2-7; 12 positions match TRBD2. V was pared by 7 bases and J by 7 bases, with 6 bases of the junction left unmatched. Germline V CDR1 and CDR2: SGHNT, YYREEE (reference sequence). The CDR3 runs 13 residues. CDR3: CASETSGSNEQYF. In DNA, the CDR3 is TGTGCCAGCGAGACTAGCGGGAGCAATGAGCAGTACTTC.

This clone was seen just once. V gene TRBV7-6 combines with J gene TRBJ2-3; D not certain. This CDR3 has 15 residues. CDR1 is SGHVS and CDR2 is FNYEAQ in the germline V gene. The ends were cut back, 2 bases at V and 0 bases at J, with 9 bases in the middle. This chain's CDR3 is CASSLSPPSTDTQYF. DNA of the CDR3: TGTGCCAGCAGCTTAAGCCCACCTAGCACAGATACGCAGTATTTT.

The chain joins TRBV18 to TRBJ2-2; D remains unclear. CDR3 size: 14 residues. Per germline, CDR1 KGHSH and CDR2 LQKENI. V was clipped by 0 bases and J by 4 bases, with 6 bases between them. CDR3: CASSPPGLTGELFF. CDR3 nucleotides: TGTGCCAGCTCACCACCGGGCCTCACCGGGGAGCTGTTTTTT.

The chain carries TRBV10-2 and TRBJ1-2; 10 bases align to TRBD1. V lost 5 bases and J lost 8; bases outside the gene matches: 8. Germline assignment: CDR1 WSHSY and CDR2 SAAADI. The CDR3 runs to 14 residues. In DNA form, the CDR3 reads TGCGCCAGCAGTCCGGGACAGGGGATCGGAGGCTACACCTTC. Translating gives CASSPGQGIGGYTF.

The chain joins TRBV28 to TRBJ2-3; 9 bases line up with TRBD2. The germline CDR1 and CDR2 sequences are MDHEN and SYDVKM. This CDR3 region has 14 residues. J gave up 5 bases and V 3 bases, and 3 bases lay outside the gene matches. CDR3 sequence (DNA): TGTGCCAGCAGTTTCGTAGCGGGAGAAGATACGCAGTATTTT. As protein: CASSFVAGEDTQYF.

The chain joins TRBV9 to TRBJ2-3; 9 nucleotides align to TRBD2. The junction had 7 bases not matched to a gene; V was cut back by 1 base and J by 1 base. Germline CDR1 reads SGDLS; CDR2 reads YYNGEE. This CDR3 contains 17 residues. CDR3 nucleotide sequence: TGTGCCAGCAGCGTAACCCCTCGACTAGCGGGCACAGATACGCAGTATTTT. Amino acid sequence: CASSVTPRLAGTDTQYF.

The chain joins TRBV7-9 to TRBJ2-5; D is perhaps TRBD1 (6 bases). Trimming took 8 bases from V and 5 from J, leaving 12 bases between them. The CDR3 runs 12 residues. The germline CDR1 and CDR2 sequences are SEHNR and FQNEAQ (reference sequence). CDR3 nucleotides: TGTGCCAGCCGACCAACAGGGGAGACCCAGTACTTC. Its translation: CASRPTGETQYF.

The chain uses TRBV7-9 and TRBJ2-7, with 7 bases lining up with TRBD2. V shed 5 bases and J 3 bases; nucleotides not matched to a gene: 4. The CDR3 length is 13 residues. In germline, CDR1 is SEHNR, CDR2 FQNEAQ (reference sequence). CDR3 coding DNA: TGTGCCAGCAGCCCCCGGACTAGCTACGAGCAGTACTTC. This sequence encodes CASSPRTSYEQYF.

The chain joins TRBV9 to TRBJ2-5, with TRBD2 identical over 10 bases. Germline-derived CDR1 and CDR2 are SGDLS and YYNGEE. The CDR3 has 14 amino acids. J lost 3 bases, V lost 3 bases, and 2 bases had no gene match. Here the CDR3 reads CASSALAGEETQYF. The CDR3 DNA sequence: TGTGCCAGCAGCGCTCTAGCGGGAGAAGAGACCCAGTACTTC. The full variable domain, completed using reference TRBV9 and TRBJ2-5, is DSGVTQTPKHLITATGQRVTLRCSPRSGDLSVYWYQQSLDQGLQFLIQYYNGEERAKGNILERFSAQQFPDLHSELNLSSLELGDSALYFCASSALAGEETQYFGPGTRLLVL.

The rearrangement joins TRBV19 to TRBJ2-3; 7 nucleotides match TRBD2. J was trimmed by 0 bases and V by 3 bases; bases with no gene match: 12. The germline CDR1 and CDR2 sequences are LNHDA and SQIVND (reference sequence). CDR3 size: 18 residues. DNA of the CDR3: TGTGCCAGTAGTATGGGGCCTGGGAGGGGAGATAGCACAGATACGCAGTATTTT. Its translation is CASSMGPGRGDSTDTQYF. The variable domain in full, completed from reference TRBV19 and TRBJ2-3, reads DGGITQSPKYLFRKEGQNVTLSCEQNLNHDAMYWYRQDPGQGLRLIYYSQIVNDFQKGDIAEGYSVSREKKESFPLTVTSAQKNPTAFYLCASSMGPGRGDSTDTQYFGPGTRLTVL.

The chain carries TRBV30 and TRBJ2-2, with TRBD1 matching over 7 bases. Germline lookup yields CDR1 GTSNPN and CDR2 SVGIG (reference sequence). Germline trimming cut 5 bases from V and 7 bases from J; bases unmatched to any gene: 7. The CDR3 runs to 13 residues. The CDR3 nucleotides read TGTGCCTGGGCAGGGGGAAGGAACGGGGAGCTGTTTTTT. Amino acid sequence: CAWAGGRNGELFF.